This T cell receptor beta chain was sequenced in a study of early T cells in non-severe SARS-CoV-2 infection. As for the study in general: Whole-blood bulk RNA, unsorted, was sequenced, and chains were unpaired. Study-level points and caveats: VDJdb matches were skewed toward anti-spike CD8 T cell responses.

Researchers tagged individual cDNA molecules with unique molecular identifiers. Each CDR3 protein gets one entry after TCRdb re-called the 5' RACE reads with MiXCR. The table includes approximately 68,000 distinct CDR3 sequences, roughly 9.1% detected once. Concerning this clonotype itself: Its matching antigen is unknown. Relative to the germline gene, one junction end is altered; a read error may explain this.

Germline lookup yields CDR1 SGHTA and CDR2 FQGNSA. The CDR3 extends over 16 amino acids. The clonotype comes from an adult who was a healthcare worker with PCR-confirmed SARS-CoV-2 infection or an uninfected control (not recorded which). The sample here was whole blood, taken at baseline. V is TRBV7-2 and J is TRBJ2-7; 8 bases are shared with TRBD2. CDR3 protein: CACSLVGGALGYEQYF. CDR3 coding DNA: TGTGCCTGCAGCTTAGTCGGGGGGGCGCTTGGCTACGAGCAGTACTTC.